This T cell receptor (beta chain) was recorded in a study of T cells after posttransplantation cyclophosphamide. Assay used: immunoSEQ multiplex PCR; TCRdb lists only in-frame clones, some missing. Of about 22,000 clones listed, 89% are singletons. This clone was seen a handful of times. The CDR3 spans 13 residues. Germline V gives CDR1 WSHSY, CDR2 SAAADI. Trimming pared 6 bases from V and 8 bases from J, leaving 13 bases between. Control samples came 1 year after myeloablative marrow transplants with methotrexate plus calcineurin inhibitor. The V and J genes are TRBV10-2 and TRBJ1-4; D call uncertain. The source of this sequence is a female patient aged 50-59 years who received an allogeneic stem cell transplant from an unrelated donor, was CMV-positive, and had chronic GVHD only. Some T cells may be transferred from the graft donor. Sample: PBMCs, taken after an allogeneic stem cell transplant with a calcineurin inhibitor and methotrexate. The DNA of the CDR3 is TGCGCCAGCAGGACCCCGCGGCGGGAAAAACTGTTTTTT. Translated: CASRTPRREKLFF.